This TCR beta chain was profiled in a study of blood T cell repertoires in COVID-19. At the level of the study: From the United States, Italy and Spain came samples of acute and convalescent COVID-19. The cDNA or gDNA used as material had been derived from T cells, B-cell-depleted T cells, or PBMCs.

As processed by the authors: Amplifying reference gene primers gave estimates of nucleated cell counts. TCRdb's copy holds only in-frame clones and misses some; the assay was immunoSEQ multiplex PCR. V and J calls and clone size are those listed in that table; D and trimming were worked out from the DNA. The repertoire holds 100,000 to 150,000 clones, with 55% to 75% as singletons. Sample: peripheral blood. The sequence derives from a human donor with acute or convalescent COVID-19. The donor label of this sample is uncertain.

For the CDR3, the DNA is TGCAGCGTTGAAAAGGGGGCGAGCTACACCTTC. Protein product: CSVEKGASYTF. The chain combines TRBV29-1 with TRBJ1-2; 7 bases align to TRBD1. Trimming at V came to 2 bases and at J to 9 bases, leaving 3 bases not matched to a gene. The CDR3 has 11 residues. Germline V gives CDR1 SQVTM, CDR2 ANQGSEA.